This TCR beta chain was sequenced for a study of molecular identifiers for immune sequencing clone quantification. The study, taken as a whole, reports: Among effectors, clones above 20 RNA copies held over 97% of molecules; among naive cells, under 1%. Detection of one spiked Jurkat cell's TCR RNA reportedly worked in 1 million or so naive cells.

Notes on this clonotype: Its antigen is not known. The missing conserved phenylalanine or tryptophan at the end of this CDR3 makes a read error likely.

Naive CD8 T cell sorting was performed on the CD8+CD4-CCR7+CD45RA+ phenotype. There are 16 residues in the CDR3. Trimming cost V 6 bases and J 0 bases, with 12 bases left between them. In germline, CDR1 is MNHEY, CDR2 SVGAGI. TCRdb analysed the PCR reads with MiXCR anew, one entry per CDR3 protein. Among about 640,000 distinct CDR3 sequences listed, just under 20% were seen once. This chain links TRBV6-5 with TRBJ2-6; D may be TRBD2 (5 bases). This clonotype was obtained from a human donor in good health. Some libraries in this study had Jurkat cell RNA spiked in. The specimen was naive CD8+ T cells from blood, with Jurkat cell RNA spiked in. Subset noted: FACS-sorted CD8+CD4-CCR7+CD45RA+ naive T cells. The CDR3 protein is CASRPGLISGANVLTY. The CDR3 coding sequence is TGTGCCAGCAGGCCCGGACTTATCTCTGGGGCCAACGTCCTGACTTAC.